The text below deals with one T cell receptor (beta chain). The CDR3 has 15 amino acids. J gave up 6 bases and V 5 bases, and 7 bases lay outside the gene matches. CDR1 and CDR2 from the germline V gene are MNHEY and SMNVEV (reference sequence). Sequencing was performed with immunoSEQ multiplex PCR; in TCRdb, only in-frame clones are kept and a portion is missing. There are 200,000 to 250,000 clones in the sample; roughly 90% occur only once, and 5.5% to 6.5% lies in the top ten. The data stem from a study of blood T cell repertoires in COVID-19. The sample comprised peripheral blood. The J gene is TRBJ1-4, the V gene TRBV27, with 9 nucleotides matching TRBD1. The TCR originated in a man in his sixties with acute or convalescent COVID-19. DNA of the CDR3: TGTGCCAGCAGTACGGGACAGGGAGGGGATGAAAAACTGTTTTTT. Protein: CASSTGQGGDEKLFF.